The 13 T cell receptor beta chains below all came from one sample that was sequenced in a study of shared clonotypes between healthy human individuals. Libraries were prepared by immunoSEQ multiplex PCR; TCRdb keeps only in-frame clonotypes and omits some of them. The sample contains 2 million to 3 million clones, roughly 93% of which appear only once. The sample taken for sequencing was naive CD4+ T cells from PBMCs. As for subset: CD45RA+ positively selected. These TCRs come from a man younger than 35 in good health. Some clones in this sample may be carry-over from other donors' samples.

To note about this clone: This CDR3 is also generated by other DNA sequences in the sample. The CDR3 DNA follows: TGTGCCAGTAGTATTGGTTACGAGCAGTACTTC. It is translated as CASSIGYEQYF. The chain carries TRBV19 and TRBJ2-7, with no clear D. This CDR3 has 11 amino acids. The germline gives CDR1 LNHDA, CDR2 SQIVND (reference sequence). Trimming pared 3 bases from V and 4 bases from J, leaving 4 bases between.

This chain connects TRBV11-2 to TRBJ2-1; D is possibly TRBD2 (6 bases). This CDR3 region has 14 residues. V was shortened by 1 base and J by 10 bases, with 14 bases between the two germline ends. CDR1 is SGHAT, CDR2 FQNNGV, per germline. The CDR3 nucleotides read TGTGCCAGCAGCTTAGGGACCGGGACTGTAGAGCAGTTCTTC. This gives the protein CASSLGTGTVEQFF.

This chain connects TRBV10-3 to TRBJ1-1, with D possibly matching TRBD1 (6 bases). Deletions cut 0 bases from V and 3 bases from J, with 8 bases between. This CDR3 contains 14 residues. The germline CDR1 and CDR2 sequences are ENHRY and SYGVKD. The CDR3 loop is CAISESRGDTEAFF. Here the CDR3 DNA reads TGTGCCATCAGTGAGTCCAGGGGAGACACTGAAGCTTTCTTT.

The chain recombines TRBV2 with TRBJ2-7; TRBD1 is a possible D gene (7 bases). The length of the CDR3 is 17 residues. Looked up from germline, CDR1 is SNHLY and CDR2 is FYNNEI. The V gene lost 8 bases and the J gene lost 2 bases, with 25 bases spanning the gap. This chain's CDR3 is CASQGEVWSGAPYEQYF. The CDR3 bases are TGTGCCAGCCAGGGGGAGGTTTGGTCAGGGGCCCCCTACGAGCAGTACTTC.

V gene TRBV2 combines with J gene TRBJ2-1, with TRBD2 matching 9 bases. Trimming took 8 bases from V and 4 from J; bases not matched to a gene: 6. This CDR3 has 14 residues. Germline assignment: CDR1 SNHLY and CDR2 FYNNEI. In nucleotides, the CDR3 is TGTGCCAGCTACGGGACTAGCCCATACAATGAGCAGTTCTTC. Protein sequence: CASYGTSPYNEQFF.

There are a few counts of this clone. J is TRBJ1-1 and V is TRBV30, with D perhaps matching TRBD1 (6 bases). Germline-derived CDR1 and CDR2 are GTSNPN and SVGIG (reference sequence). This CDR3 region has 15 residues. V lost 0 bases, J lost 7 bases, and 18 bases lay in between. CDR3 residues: CAWSVQGGRGGEAFF. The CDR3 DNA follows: TGTGCCTGGAGTGTACAGGGTGGCAGGGGAGGTGAAGCTTTCTTT.

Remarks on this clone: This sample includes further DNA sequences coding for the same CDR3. The CDR3 loop is CASSVGYTDTQYF. The CDR3 coding sequence is TGTGCCAGCAGCGTAGGATACACAGATACGCAGTATTTT. The J gene is TRBJ2-3, the V gene TRBV9; D gene uncertain. The CDR3 has 13 residues. Germline V gene data show CDR1 as SGDLS and CDR2 as YYNGEE. V lost 0 bases and J 2 bases, leaving 4 bases between the germline ends.

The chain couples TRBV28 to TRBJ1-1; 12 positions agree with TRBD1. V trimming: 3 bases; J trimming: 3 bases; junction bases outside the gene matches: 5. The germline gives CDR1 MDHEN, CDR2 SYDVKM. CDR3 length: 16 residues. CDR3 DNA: TGTGCCAGCAGTTTGGCAGGGACAGGGGGCCACACTGAAGCTTTCTTT. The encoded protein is CASSLAGTGGHTEAFF.

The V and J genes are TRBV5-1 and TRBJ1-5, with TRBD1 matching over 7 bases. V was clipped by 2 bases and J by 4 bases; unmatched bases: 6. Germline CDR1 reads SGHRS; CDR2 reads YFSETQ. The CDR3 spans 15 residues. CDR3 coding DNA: TGCGCCAGCAGCTTAGGGACAGAGGTAAATCAGCCCCAGCATTTT. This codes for CASSLGTEVNQPQHF.

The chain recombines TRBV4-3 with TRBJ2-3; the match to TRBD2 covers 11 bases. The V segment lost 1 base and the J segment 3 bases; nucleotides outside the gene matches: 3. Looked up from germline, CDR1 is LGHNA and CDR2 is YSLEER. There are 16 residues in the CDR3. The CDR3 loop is CASSQGTSGLTDTQYF. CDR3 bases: TGCGCCAGCAGCCAAGGGACTAGCGGGCTGACAGATACGCAGTATTTT.

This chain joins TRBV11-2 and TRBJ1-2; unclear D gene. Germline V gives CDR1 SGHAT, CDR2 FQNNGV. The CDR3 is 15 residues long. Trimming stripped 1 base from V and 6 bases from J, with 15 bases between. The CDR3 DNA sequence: TGTGCCAGCAGCTTAGTTGTAGGGAGAATAGATGGCTACACCTTC. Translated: CASSLVVGRIDGYTF.

DNA of the CDR3: TGTGCCAGCAGCGGGAGGACTAGCGGGACTGGAGAGACCCAGTACTTC. It translates to CASSGRTSGTGETQYF. The chain joins TRBV9 to TRBJ2-5; TRBD2 matches at 12 bases. CDR3 length equals 16 residues. Germline trimming cut 3 bases from V and 4 bases from J; bases unmatched to any gene: 7. Germline V gene sequence: CDR1 SGDLS, CDR2 YYNGEE.

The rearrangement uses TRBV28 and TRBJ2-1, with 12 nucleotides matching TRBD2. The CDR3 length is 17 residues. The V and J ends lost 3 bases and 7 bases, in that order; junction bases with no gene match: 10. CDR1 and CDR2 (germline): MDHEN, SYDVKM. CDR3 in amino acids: CASSFRLAGVVGNEQFF. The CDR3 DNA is TGTGCCAGCAGTTTTCGACTAGCGGGAGTGGTGGGTAATGAGCAGTTCTTC.